A selection of T cell receptor beta chains follows, all from one sample in a study of blood T cell repertoires in COVID-19. The repertoire was sequenced with immunoSEQ multiplex PCR; TCRdb's copy has only in-frame clones and lacks some. There are roughly 410,000 clones in the sample; about 87% occur only once, and 2.3% lies in the top ten. The sequencing input was peripheral blood. The receptors shown here come from a woman aged 55-70 years with COVID-19, enrolled during active disease. The CDR3 runs from the conserved cysteine through the conserved F or W. Fields, in order: J gene, V gene, D gene, clone size, CDR3 DNA, CDR3 protein. The D gene is left open where the match is weak. Only part of the rows carry a size: once, few, many, or a class if the clone is expanded.

>TRBJ1-1|TRBV5-5|TRBD1|NA
TGTGCCAGCAGCTCCCGACAGGGCACTGAAGCTTTCTTT
CASSSRQGTEAFF
>TRBJ2-3|TRBV3-1/TRBV3-2|NA|NA
TGTGCCAGCCGGCGGGGACTCACAGATACGCAGTATTTT
CASRRGLTDTQYF
>TRBJ2-3|TRBV9|NA|NA
TGTGCCAGCAGCGAACAGGGTCTAGTAGCCGATACGCAGTATTTT
CASSEQGLVADTQYF
>TRBJ2-1|TRBV2|NA|NA
TGTGCCAGCACCACGGGACTGTCCAATGAGCAGTTCTTC
CASTTGLSNEQFF
>TRBJ1-2|TRBV28|NA|NA
TGTGCCAGCACCCCTCAACCGGACTACTATGGCTACACCTTC
CASTPQPDYYGYTF
>TRBJ2-5|TRBV4-1|TRBD2|once
TGCGCCAGCAGCCAAGATTCGAAGGGGCCCGGGGGGAAGACCCAGTACTTC
CASSQDSKGPGGKTQYF
>TRBJ1-4|TRBV30|NA|NA
TGTGCCTGGAATACAGGGAATGTAGAAAAACTGTTTTTT
CAWNTGNVEKLFF
>TRBJ1-6|TRBV5-6|NA|NA
TGTGCCAGCAGCTCCGTTGGAGCCCTCCACTTT
CASSSVGALHF
>TRBJ1-5|TRBV7-9|TRBD1|many
TGTGCCAGCAGCCCAGGACAGGGGGCTGGGGCGGCTCAGCCCCAGCATTTT
CASSPGQGAGAAQPQHF
>TRBJ1-1|TRBV5-6|NA|few
TGTGCCAGCAGCTTCGTACAGGGTGTCTCTGAAGCTTTCTTT
CASSFVQGVSEAFF
>TRBJ1-1|TRBV9|NA|NA
TGTGCCAGCAGCGCACAGGTTAACACTGAAGCTTTCTTT
CASSAQVNTEAFF
>TRBJ2-3|TRBV30|TRBD2|NA
TGTGCCTGGAGGGGACTAGCGGATCTTCGGGATACGCAGTATTTT
CAWRGLADLRDTQYF
>TRBJ1-1|TRBV21-1|NA|NA
TGTGCCCCCCGTGGAGAGGGGGCTAAGCGCACTGAAGCTTTCTTT
CAPRGEGAKRTEAFF
>TRBJ1-5|TRBV4-2|NA|NA
TGTGCCAGCAGCCAATCTCGGGGAGGATTTCAGCCCCAGCATTTT
CASSQSRGGFQPQHF
>TRBJ2-2|TRBV14|TRBD2|once
TGTGCCAGCAGCCGCGCCGGGACTAGCGGGGCGAACACCGGGGAGCTGTTTTTT
CASSRAGTSGANTGELFF
>TRBJ2-3|TRBV7-3|NA|NA
TGTGCCAGCAGAGGGACTCCCCAGTCCTATACGCAGTATTTT
CASRGTPQSYTQYF
>TRBJ2-5|TRBV19|NA|once
TGTGCCAGTAGTCTGGGGAGTCAAGAGACCCAGTACTTC
CASSLGSQETQYF
>TRBJ1-2|TRBV6-6|NA|NA
TGTGCCAGCAGTTATGTAGGGGTTGGCTACACCTTC
CASSYVGVGYTF
>TRBJ2-2|TRBV10-3|TRBD2|NA
TGTGCCATCAGATTAGCGGGGACCAACACCGGGGAGCTGTTTTTT
CAIRLAGTNTGELFF
>TRBJ1-3|TRBV7-6|NA|NA
TGTGCCAGCAGTGCGGTGGTGACGGGGACAGGAAACACCATATATTTT
CASSAVVTGTGNTIYF
>TRBJ2-3|TRBV4-2|TRBD2|NA
TGTGCCAGCAGCCCCGCGGGCAGAGGGGCTAGCGGGGAAAGGTATTTT
CASSPAGRGASGERYF
>TRBJ2-3|TRBV14|TRBD2|once
TGTGCCAGCAGCCCATTTAGCGGGAAAGTGGGAGATACGCAGTATTTT
CASSPFSGKVGDTQYF
>TRBJ2-5|TRBV6-1|TRBD2|NA
TGTGCCAGCAGTGGTAGGAGTAGCGGGGGGAGACAAGAGACCCAGTACTTC
CASSGRSSGGRQETQYF
>TRBJ2-7|TRBV5-6|NA|NA
TGTGCCAGCAGCTTAGACACGTCCTACGAGCAGTACTTC
CASSLDTSYEQYF
>TRBJ1-2|TRBV25-1|NA|NA
TGTGCCAGCAGTGAATACGAGCTGGCCGGGGGCTATGGCTACACCTTC
CASSEYELAGGYGYTF
>TRBJ2-7|TRBV11-2|TRBD2|NA
TGTGCCAGCAGCGCAAGCGGGGGCTATTACGAGCAGTACTTC
CASSASGGYYEQYF
>TRBJ2-6|TRBV29-1|NA|NA
TGCAGCGTTGATTCTTTCTCTGGGGCCAACGTCCTGACTTTC
CSVDSFSGANVLTF
>TRBJ1-2|TRBV27|NA|few
TGTGCCAGCAGTTCCCCACGAGGCTATGGCTACACCTTC
CASSSPRGYGYTF
>TRBJ1-1|TRBV2|NA|NA
TGTGCCAGCAGTGTAATGGGGCACAACACTGAAGCTTTCTTT
CASSVMGHNTEAFF
>TRBJ1-2|TRBV6-1|TRBD1|NA
TGTGCCAGCAGTGAAGGAGGGGACAGCTATGGCTACACCTTC
CASSEGGDSYGYTF
>TRBJ1-2|TRBV5-8|NA|NA
TGTGCCAGCAGCTTTCGAGGATATGGCTACACCTTC
CASSFRGYGYTF
>TRBJ1-4|TRBV18|NA|NA
TGTGCCAGCTCGGCGGGGGGTAATGAAAAACTGTTTTTT
CASSAGGNEKLFF
>TRBJ1-2|TRBV30|NA|once
TGTGCCTGGAGTGTACTACCGACAGCGAGTGGCTACACCTTC
CAWSVLPTASGYTF
>TRBJ2-7|TRBV6-5|TRBD2|NA
TGTGCCAGCAGTTACTCGATTGGGACTAGTCCCTTCGAGCAGTACTTC
CASSYSIGTSPFEQYF
>TRBJ2-3|TRBV6-5|TRBD2|NA
TGTGCCAGCAGTCGTAGCGGGGCGGACACAGATACGCAGTATTTT
CASSRSGADTDTQYF
>TRBJ1-1|TRBV6-5|NA|once
TGTGCCAGCAGTTATAAACAGGGACCCGCCCGAGCTTTCTTT
CASSYKQGPARAFF
>TRBJ1-2|TRBV6-5|NA|NA
TGTGCCAACAGAGCCCTACCGAACTATGGCTACACCTTC
CANRALPNYGYTF
>TRBJ2-2|TRBV24-1|TRBD2|NA
TGTGCCACCAGTGATTTGCGGGGGGCGAACACCGGGGAGCTGTTTTTT
CATSDLRGANTGELFF
>TRBJ2-7|TRBV18|NA|once
TGTGCCAGCTCACGAGGACAACCCTACGAGCAGTACTTC
CASSRGQPYEQYF
>TRBJ1-1|TRBV7-3|NA|NA
TGTGCCAGCAGCACTACAGGGAACACTGAAGCTTTCTTT
CASSTTGNTEAFF
>TRBJ1-2|TRBV28|NA|NA
TGTGCCAGCCGGGAGGGCCACTATGGCTACACCTTC
CASREGHYGYTF
>TRBJ2-1|TRBV7-3|TRBD2|NA
TGTGCCAGCAGCATGACTAGCGGGGGGGCCCATGAGCAGTTCTTC
CASSMTSGGAHEQFF
>TRBJ1-2|TRBV12-3/TRBV12-4|TRBD1|NA
TGTGCCAGCAGTTTAACAGGGGACTATGGCTACACCTTC
CASSLTGDYGYTF
>TRBJ2-5|TRBV24-1|NA|NA
TGTGCCACCAGTGATTTGCGAGGAACCAGATTCGAAAAGACCCAGTACTTC
CATSDLRGTRFEKTQYF
>TRBJ1-1|TRBV5-4|NA|NA
TGTGCCAGCAGCCTTGACAGGAACACTGAAGCTTTCTTT
CASSLDRNTEAFF
>TRBJ2-7|TRBV2|TRBD1|NA
TGTGCCAACTACGGGACAGGGGGATACGAGCAGTACTTC
CANYGTGGYEQYF
>TRBJ2-2|TRBV9|TRBD2|NA
TGTGCCAGCAGCCGGGGACTAGCGACCGGGGAGCTGTTTTTT
CASSRGLATGELFF
>TRBJ1-1|TRBV7-9|NA|once
TGTGCCAGCAGCTTAGGTGGGGGAGGAGAAGCTTTCTTT
CASSLGGGGEAFF